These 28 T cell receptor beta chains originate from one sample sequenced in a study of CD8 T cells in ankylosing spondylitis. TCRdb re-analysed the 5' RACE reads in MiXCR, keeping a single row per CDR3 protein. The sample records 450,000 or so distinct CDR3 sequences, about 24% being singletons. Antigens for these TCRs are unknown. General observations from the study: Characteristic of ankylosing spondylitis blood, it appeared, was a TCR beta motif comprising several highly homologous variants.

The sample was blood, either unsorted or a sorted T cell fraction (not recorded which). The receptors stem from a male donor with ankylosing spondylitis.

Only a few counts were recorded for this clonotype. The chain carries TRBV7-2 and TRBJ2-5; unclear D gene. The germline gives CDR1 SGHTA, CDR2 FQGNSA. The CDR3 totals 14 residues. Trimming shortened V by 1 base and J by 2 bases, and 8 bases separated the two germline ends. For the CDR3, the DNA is TGTGCCAGCAGCTTAGTGAAGGGTCAAGAGACCCAGTACTTC. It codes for CASSLVKGQETQYF. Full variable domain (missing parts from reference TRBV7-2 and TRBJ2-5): GAGVSQSPSNKVTEKGKDVELRCDPISGHTALYWYRQSLGQGLEFLIYFQGNSAPDKSGLPSDRFSAERTGGSVSTLTIQRTQQEDSAVYLCASSLVKGQETQYFGPGTRLLVL.

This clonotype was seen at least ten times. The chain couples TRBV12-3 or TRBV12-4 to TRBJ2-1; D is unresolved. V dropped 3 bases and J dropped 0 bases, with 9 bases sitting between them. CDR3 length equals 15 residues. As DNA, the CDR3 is TGTGCCAGCAGTTTCGTGTCTGGCTCCTACAATGAGCAGTTCTTC. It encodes CASSFVSGSYNEQFF.

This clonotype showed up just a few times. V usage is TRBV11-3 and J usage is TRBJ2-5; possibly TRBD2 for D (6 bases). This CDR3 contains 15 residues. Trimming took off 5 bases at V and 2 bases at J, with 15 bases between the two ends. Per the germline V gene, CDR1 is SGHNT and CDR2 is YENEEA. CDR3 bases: TGTGCCAGCAGCCGTAGCGGAACCGAGCAAGAGACCCAGTACTTC. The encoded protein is CASSRSGTEQETQYF.

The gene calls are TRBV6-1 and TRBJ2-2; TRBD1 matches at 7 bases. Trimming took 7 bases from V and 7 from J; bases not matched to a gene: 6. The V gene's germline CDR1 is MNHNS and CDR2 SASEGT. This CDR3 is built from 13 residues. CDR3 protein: CASIDPGGGELFF. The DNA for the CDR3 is TGTGCCAGCATCGACCCAGGGGGCGGGGAGCTGTTTTTT.

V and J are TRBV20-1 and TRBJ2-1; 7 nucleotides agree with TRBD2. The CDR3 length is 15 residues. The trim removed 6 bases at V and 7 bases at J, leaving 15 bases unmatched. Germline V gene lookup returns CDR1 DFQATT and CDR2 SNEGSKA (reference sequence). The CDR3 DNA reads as TGCAGTGCCCGCCCCGGGGCGGGAGTATCAAATGAGCAGTTCTTC. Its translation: CSARPGAGVSNEQFF.

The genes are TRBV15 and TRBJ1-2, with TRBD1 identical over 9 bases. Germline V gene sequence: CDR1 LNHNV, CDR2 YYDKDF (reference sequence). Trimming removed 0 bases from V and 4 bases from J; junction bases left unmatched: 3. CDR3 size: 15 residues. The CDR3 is CATSRDTGGGYGYTF. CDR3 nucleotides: TGTGCCACCAGCAGAGATACAGGGGGCGGCTATGGCTACACCTTC.

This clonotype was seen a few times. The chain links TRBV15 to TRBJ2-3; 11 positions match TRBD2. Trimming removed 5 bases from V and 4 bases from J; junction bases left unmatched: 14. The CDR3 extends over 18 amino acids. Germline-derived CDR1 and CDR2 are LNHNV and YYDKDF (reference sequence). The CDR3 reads CATSSSKVAGGPPDTQYF. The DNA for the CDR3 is TGTGCCACCAGCTCATCGAAAGTAGCGGGAGGGCCTCCAGATACGCAGTATTTT.

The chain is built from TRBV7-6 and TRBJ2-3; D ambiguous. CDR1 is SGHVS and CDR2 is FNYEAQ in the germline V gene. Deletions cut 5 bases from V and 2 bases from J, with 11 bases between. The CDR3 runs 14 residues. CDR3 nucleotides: TGTGCCAGCAGCCCCGGTGCCTACACAGATACGCAGTATTTT. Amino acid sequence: CASSPGAYTDTQYF. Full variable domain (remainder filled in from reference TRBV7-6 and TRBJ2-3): GAGVSQSPRYKVTKRGQDVALRCDPISGHVSLYWYRQALGQGPEFLTYFNYEAQQDKSGLPNDRFSAERPEGSISTLTIQRTEQRDSAMYRCASSPGAYTDTQYFGPGTRLTVL.

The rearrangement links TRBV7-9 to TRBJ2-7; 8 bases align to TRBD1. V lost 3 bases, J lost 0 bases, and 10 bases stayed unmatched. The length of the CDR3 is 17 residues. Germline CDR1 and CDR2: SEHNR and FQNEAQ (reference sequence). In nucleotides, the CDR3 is TGTGCCAGCAGCTTGACAGGGGAGATTACTTGCTCCTACGAGCAGTACGTC. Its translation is CASSLTGEITCSYEQYV.

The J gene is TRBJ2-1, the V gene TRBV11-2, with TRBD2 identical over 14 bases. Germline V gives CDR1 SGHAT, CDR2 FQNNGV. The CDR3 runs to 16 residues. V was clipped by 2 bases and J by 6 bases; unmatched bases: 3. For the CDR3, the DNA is TGTGCCAGCAGCTTAACCGGGACTAGCGGGAGCAATGAGCAGTTCTTC. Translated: CASSLTGTSGSNEQFF.

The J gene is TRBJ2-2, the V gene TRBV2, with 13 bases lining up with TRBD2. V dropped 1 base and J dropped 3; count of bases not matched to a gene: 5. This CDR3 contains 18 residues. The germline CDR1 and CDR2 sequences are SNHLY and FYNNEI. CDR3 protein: CASSEDRTSGSDTGELFF. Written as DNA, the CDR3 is TGTGCCAGCAGTGAAGATCGGACTAGCGGGAGTGACACCGGGGAGCTGTTTTTT.

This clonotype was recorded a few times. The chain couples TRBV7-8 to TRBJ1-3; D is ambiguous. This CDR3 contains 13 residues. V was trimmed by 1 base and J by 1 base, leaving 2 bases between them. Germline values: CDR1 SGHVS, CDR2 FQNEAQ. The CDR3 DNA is TGTGCCAGCAGCTTAGTATCTGGAAACACCATATATTTT. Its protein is CASSLVSGNTIYF.

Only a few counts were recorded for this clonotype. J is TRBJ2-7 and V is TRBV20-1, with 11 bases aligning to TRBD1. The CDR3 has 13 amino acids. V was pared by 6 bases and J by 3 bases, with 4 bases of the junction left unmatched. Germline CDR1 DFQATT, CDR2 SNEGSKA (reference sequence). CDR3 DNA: TGCAGTGCAGCGGACAGGGGGCTCTACGAGCAGTACTTC. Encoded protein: CSAADRGLYEQYF.

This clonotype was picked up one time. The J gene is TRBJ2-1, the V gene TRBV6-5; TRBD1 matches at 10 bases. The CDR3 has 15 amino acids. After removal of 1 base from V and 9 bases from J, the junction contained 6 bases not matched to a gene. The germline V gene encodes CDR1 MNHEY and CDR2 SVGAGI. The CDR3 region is CASSYWGDRGGEQFF. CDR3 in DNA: TGTGCCAGCAGTTACTGGGGGGACAGGGGCGGTGAGCAGTTCTTC.

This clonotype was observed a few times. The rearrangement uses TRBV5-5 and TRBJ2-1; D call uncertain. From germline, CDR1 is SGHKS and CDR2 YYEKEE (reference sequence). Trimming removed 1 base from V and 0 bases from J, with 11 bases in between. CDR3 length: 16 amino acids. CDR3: CASSLLATGSYNEQFF. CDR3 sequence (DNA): TGTGCCAGCAGCTTGCTCGCGACCGGCTCCTACAATGAGCAGTTCTTC.

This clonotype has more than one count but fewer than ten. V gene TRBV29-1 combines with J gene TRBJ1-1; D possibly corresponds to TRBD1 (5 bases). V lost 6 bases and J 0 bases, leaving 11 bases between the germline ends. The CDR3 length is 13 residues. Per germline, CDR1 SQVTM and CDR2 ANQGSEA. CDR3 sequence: CSVQLTVNTEAFF. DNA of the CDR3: TGCAGCGTCCAGTTGACAGTGAACACTGAAGCTTTCTTT.

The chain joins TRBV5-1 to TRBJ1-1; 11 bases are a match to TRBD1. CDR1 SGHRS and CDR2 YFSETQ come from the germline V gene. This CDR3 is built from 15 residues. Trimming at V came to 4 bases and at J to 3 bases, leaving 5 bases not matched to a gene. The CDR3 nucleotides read TGCGCCAGCAGCCCTTGGGACAGGGGGGACACTGAAGCTTTCTTT. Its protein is CASSPWDRGDTEAFF.

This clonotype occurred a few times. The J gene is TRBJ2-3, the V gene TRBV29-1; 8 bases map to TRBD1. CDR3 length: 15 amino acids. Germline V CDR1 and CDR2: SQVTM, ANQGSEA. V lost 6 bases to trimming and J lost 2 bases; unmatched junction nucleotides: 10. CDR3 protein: CSVTRQGINTDTQYF. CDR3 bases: TGCAGCGTCACCCGACAGGGGATCAACACAGATACGCAGTATTTT.

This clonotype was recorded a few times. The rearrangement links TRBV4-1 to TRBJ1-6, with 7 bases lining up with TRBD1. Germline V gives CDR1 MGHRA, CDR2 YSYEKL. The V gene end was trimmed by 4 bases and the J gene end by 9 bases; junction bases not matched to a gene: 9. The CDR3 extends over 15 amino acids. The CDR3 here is CASSPQGGRGSPLHF. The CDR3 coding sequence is TGCGCCAGCAGCCCCCAGGGGGGGAGAGGTTCACCCCTCCACTTT.

Written as DNA, the CDR3 is TGTGCCAGCAGCTTTCAGGGACTGCACACCGGGGAGCTGTTTTTT. It is translated as CASSFQGLHTGELFF. This chain links TRBV7-8 with TRBJ2-2; a possible D gene is TRBD2 (6 bases). This CDR3 is built from 15 residues. Trimming left V 3 bases short and J 3 bases short, with 11 bases between. The V gene's germline CDR1 is SGHVS and CDR2 FQNEAQ.

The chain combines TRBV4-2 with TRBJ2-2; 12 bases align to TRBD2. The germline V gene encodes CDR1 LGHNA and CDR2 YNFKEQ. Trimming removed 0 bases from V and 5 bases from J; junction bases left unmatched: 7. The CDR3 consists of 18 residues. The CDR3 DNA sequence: TGTGCCAGCAGCCAAGAAGGTCTAGCGGGAGGGCCAACCGGGGAGCTGTTTTTT. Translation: CASSQEGLAGGPTGELFF.

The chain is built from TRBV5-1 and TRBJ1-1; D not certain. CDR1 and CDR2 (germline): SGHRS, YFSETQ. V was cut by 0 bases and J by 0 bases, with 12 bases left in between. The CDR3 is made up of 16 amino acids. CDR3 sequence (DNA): TGCGCCAGCAGCTTGGTGGGCGGGAGCATGAACACTGAAGCTTTCTTT. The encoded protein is CASSLVGGSMNTEAFF.

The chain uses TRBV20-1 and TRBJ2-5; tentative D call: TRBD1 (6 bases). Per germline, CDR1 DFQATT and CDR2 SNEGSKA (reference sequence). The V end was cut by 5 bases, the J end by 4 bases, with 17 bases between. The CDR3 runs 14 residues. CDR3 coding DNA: TGCAGTGCTTTTTCCACTAGAGGGGGAGAGACCCAGTACTTC. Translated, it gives CSAFSTRGGETQYF.

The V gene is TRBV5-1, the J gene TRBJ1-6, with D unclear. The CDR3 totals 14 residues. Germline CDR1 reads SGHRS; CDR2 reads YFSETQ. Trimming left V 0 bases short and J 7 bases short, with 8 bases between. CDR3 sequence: CASSLAVSNSPLHF. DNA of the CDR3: TGCGCCAGCAGCTTGGCGGTGTCGAATTCACCCCTCCACTTT.

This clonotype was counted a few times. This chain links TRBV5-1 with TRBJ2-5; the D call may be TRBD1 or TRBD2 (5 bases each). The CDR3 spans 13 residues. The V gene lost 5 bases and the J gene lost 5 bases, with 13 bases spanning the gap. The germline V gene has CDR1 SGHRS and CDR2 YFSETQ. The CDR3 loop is CASRVIGEETQYF. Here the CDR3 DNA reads TGCGCCAGCAGAGTAATAGGGGAGGAGACCCAGTACTTC. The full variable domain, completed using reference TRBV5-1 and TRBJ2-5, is KAGVTQTPRYLIKTRGQQVTLSCSPISGHRSVSWYQQTPGQGLQFLFEYFSETQRNKGNFPGRFSGRQFSNSRSEMNVSTLELGDSALYLCASRVIGEETQYFGPGTRLLVL.

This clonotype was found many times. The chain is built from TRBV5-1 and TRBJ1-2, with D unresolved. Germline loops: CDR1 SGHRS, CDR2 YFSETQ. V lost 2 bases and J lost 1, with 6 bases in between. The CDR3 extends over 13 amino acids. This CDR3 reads CASSFQHNYGYTF. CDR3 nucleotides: TGCGCCAGCAGCTTTCAGCATAACTATGGCTACACCTTC.

The CDR3: CASSQPPGLAGGNEQFF. In DNA, the CDR3 is TGTGCCAGCAGTCAACCACCGGGACTAGCGGGAGGCAATGAGCAGTTCTTC. The chain couples TRBV25-1 to TRBJ2-1; 15 nucleotides match TRBD2. The CDR3 contains 17 residues. With V trimmed by 5 bases and J by 6 bases, 8 bases remained unmatched. Germline V lookup: CDR1 MGHDK, CDR2 SYGVNS.

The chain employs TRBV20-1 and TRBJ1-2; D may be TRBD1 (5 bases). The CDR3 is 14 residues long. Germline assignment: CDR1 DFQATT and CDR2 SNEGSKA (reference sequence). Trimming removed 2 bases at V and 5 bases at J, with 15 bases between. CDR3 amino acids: CSARPGGDFYGYTF. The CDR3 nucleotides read TGCAGTGCTAGACCCGGGGGGGACTTTTATGGCTACACCTTC.